Presented here are 29 T cell receptor beta chains from one specimen sequenced in a study of blood T cell repertoires in COVID-19. Clones were sequenced by immunoSEQ multiplex PCR, and TCRdb holds only the in-frame ones, with some missing. The top ten hold almost 4.5% of the sample, which has 210,000 or so clones, around 86% seen once. Specimen: peripheral blood. These receptor sequences come from a man aged 45-65 years with acute or convalescent COVID-19.

The rearrangement links TRBV6-6 to TRBJ1-5, with TRBD1 identical over 11 bases. In germline, CDR1 is MNHNY, CDR2 SVGAGI (reference sequence). The CDR3 has 14 residues. The J segment lost 5 bases and the V segment lost 7 bases, leaving 4 bases of the junction unmatched. The chain's CDR3 is CASTWDRGYQPQHF. In DNA, the CDR3 is TGTGCCAGCACCTGGGACAGGGGGTATCAGCCCCAGCATTTT.

The chain has TRBV7-9 and TRBJ1-5; no definite D call. CDR1 is SEHNR and CDR2 is FQNEAQ in the germline V gene (reference sequence). V shed 7 bases and J shed 2 bases, with 9 bases lying between them. This CDR3 comprises 13 residues. The CDR3 bases are TGTGCCAGCAACGAGGGTGGCAATCAGCCCCAGCATTTT. Protein product: CASNEGGNQPQHF.

The V call is TRBV5-1, the J call TRBJ1-1; no firm D call. Trimming took off 6 bases at V and 1 base at J, with 10 bases between the two ends. Looked up from germline, CDR1 is SGHRS and CDR2 is YFSETQ. This CDR3 comprises 13 residues. CDR3 in DNA: TGCGCCAGCAAAAGACAACCGAACACTGAAGCTTTCTTT. This codes for CASKRQPNTEAFF.

The chain couples TRBV3-1 (or the pseudogene TRBV3-2) to TRBJ1-5; 8 positions agree with TRBD1. After removal of 4 bases from V and 7 bases from J, the junction contained 3 bases not matched to a gene. Germline CDR1 is LGHDT and CDR2 is YNNKEL (reference sequence). CDR3 length: 13 residues. CDR3 nucleotide sequence: TGTGCCAGCAGCCCGACAGGGGTCCAGCCCCAGCATTTT. Translation gives CASSPTGVQPQHF.

V usage is TRBV11-2 and J usage is TRBJ1-4; D is uncertain. From germline, CDR1 is SGHAT and CDR2 FQNNGV. The CDR3 is made up of 15 amino acids. The V end lost 2 bases, the J end lost 0 bases, and 7 bases lay between the germline ends. CDR3 amino acids: CASSLFGATNEKLFF. DNA for the CDR3: TGTGCCAGCAGCTTATTCGGGGCAACTAATGAAAAACTGTTTTTT.

This chain links TRBV19 with TRBJ1-5, with 9 bases lining up with TRBD1. Trimming took 10 bases from V and 6 from J; bases not matched to a gene: 13. Germline CDR1 is LNHDA and CDR2 is SQIVND (reference sequence). The CDR3 sequence is 15 residues long. The CDR3 DNA is TGTGCCACCCGTATAGGGACAGGGTCGGCTCAGCCCCAGCATTTT. As protein: CATRIGTGSAQPQHF.

In DNA, the CDR3 is TGCGCCAGCAGCCAACCGACAGGAATTAATTCACCCCTCCACTTT. Residues: CASSQPTGINSPLHF. This chain connects TRBV4-1 to TRBJ1-6, with a weak D call TRBD1 (6 bases). The CDR3 runs to 15 residues. Trimming took off 2 bases at V and 6 bases at J, with 11 bases between the two ends. Germline lookup yields CDR1 MGHRA and CDR2 YSYEKL.

This chain joins TRBV10-3 and TRBJ2-3, with TRBD2 matching 9 bases. Germline values: CDR1 ENHRY, CDR2 SYGVKD. This CDR3 contains 16 residues. V gave up 4 bases and J gave up 2 bases; unmatched junction bases: 7. CDR3 DNA sequence: TGTGCCATCAGTGCCGTAGCGGGGGCGAACACAGATACGCAGTATTTT. This sequence encodes CAISAVAGANTDTQYF.

V and J are TRBV5-6 and TRBJ1-1; possibly TRBD1 for D (5 bases). Germline CDR1 reads SGHDT; CDR2 reads YYEEEE. V lost 4 bases and J lost 11, with 21 bases in between. This CDR3 has 14 amino acids. CDR3 amino acids: CASSALDRWGGAFF. The CDR3 DNA sequence: TGTGCCAGCAGCGCCCTCGACCGATGGGGCGGCGCTTTCTTT.

The V call is TRBV30, the J call TRBJ2-3, with 10 bases aligning to TRBD2. The V gene's germline CDR1 is GTSNPN and CDR2 SVGIG (reference sequence). The length of the CDR3 is 12 residues. V lost 4 bases, J lost 9 bases, and 4 bases stayed unmatched. The CDR3 sequence: CAWNSGGDTQYF. CDR3 in DNA: TGTGCCTGGAACAGCGGGGGGGACACGCAGTATTTT.

The chain is built from TRBV3-1 (or the pseudogene TRBV3-2) and TRBJ1-2; possibly TRBD1 for D (6 bases). The V gene's germline CDR1 is LGHDT and CDR2 YNNKEL (reference sequence). Trimming took 4 bases from V and 8 from J, leaving 14 bases between them. The CDR3 is 13 amino acids. This chain's CDR3 is CASSPSGAGGYTF. The CDR3 region has the DNA TGTGCCAGCAGCCCCTCAGGGGCAGGAGGCTACACCTTC.

The chain carries TRBV5-1 and TRBJ1-1; the D gene is possibly TRBD1 (5 bases). This CDR3 is 15 amino acids long. Deletions cut 0 bases from V and 3 bases from J, with 12 bases between. CDR1 and CDR2 (germline): SGHRS, YFSETQ. Written as DNA, the CDR3 is TGCGCCAGCAGCTTGGTGGATGGAGGGGACACTGAAGCTTTCTTT. It yields the protein CASSLVDGGDTEAFF.

The chain has TRBV4-2 and TRBJ1-1, with a possible D match to TRBD1 (6 bases). This CDR3 comprises 14 residues. The V and J ends lost 7 bases and 1 base respectively, with 13 bases between them. Germline V gene lookup returns CDR1 LGHNA and CDR2 YNFKEQ. In DNA form, the CDR3 reads TGTGCCAGCACCACAACGACAGGGAACACTGAAGCTTTCTTT. It is translated as CASTTTTGNTEAFF.

The V and J genes are TRBV2 and TRBJ1-2, with 10 bases fitting TRBD1. This CDR3 has 14 amino acids. The trim removed 4 bases at V and 4 bases at J, leaving 3 bases unmatched. Germline V gives CDR1 SNHLY, CDR2 FYNNEI. The CDR3 protein is CASSVGQGGYGYTF. Here the CDR3 DNA reads TGTGCCAGCAGTGTTGGACAGGGGGGCTATGGCTACACCTTC. Variable domain in full (rest from reference TRBV2 and TRBJ1-2): EPEVTQTPSHQVTQMGQEVILRCVPISNHLYFYWYRQILGQKVEFLVSFYNNEISEKSEIFDDQFSVERPDGSNFTLKIRSTKLEDSAMYFCASSVGQGGYGYTFGSGTRLTVV.

The chain carries TRBV11-2 and TRBJ1-1, with 8 bases that match TRBD1. CDR1 is SGHAT, CDR2 FQNNGV, per germline. J was trimmed by 0 bases and V by 4 bases; bases with no gene match: 16. CDR3 size: 19 residues. The CDR3 is CASSWPDRAKPLMNTEAFF. CDR3 coding DNA: TGTGCCAGCAGCTGGCCGGACAGGGCAAAACCGCTGATGAACACTGAAGCTTTCTTT.

The rearrangement links TRBV6-6 to TRBJ1-5, with 7 bases fitting TRBD1. J was trimmed by 0 bases and V by 6 bases; bases with no gene match: 8. Germline V gives CDR1 MNHNY, CDR2 SVGAGI (reference sequence). CDR3 length: 16 amino acids. Here the CDR3 reads CASSQGGPYSNQPQHF. CDR3 bases: TGTGCCAGCAGCCAAGGGGGCCCCTATAGCAATCAGCCCCAGCATTTT.

The V and J genes are TRBV6-6 and TRBJ2-3, with 11 bases matching TRBD1. In germline, CDR1 is MNHNY, CDR2 SVGAGI (reference sequence). The CDR3 is 15 residues long. V was clipped by 6 bases and J by 5 bases; unmatched bases: 7. CDR3 nucleotide sequence: TGTGCCAGCAGGCCCCGGGACAGGGGGGTAGATACGCAGTATTTT. Amino acid sequence: CASRPRDRGVDTQYF.

The CDR3 sequence is CASSYFGTGRNEQYF. DNA for the CDR3: TGTGCCAGCAGTTACTTCGGGACAGGGAGGAACGAGCAGTACTTC. This chain links TRBV6-5 with TRBJ2-7; TRBD1 matches at 9 bases. The CDR3 is 15 residues long. Germline CDR1 MNHEY, CDR2 SVGAGI. With 1 base clipped from V and 5 bases from J, the junction kept 6 bases outside the gene matches.

This clone was recorded only once. The chain employs TRBV6-5 and TRBJ1-6, with 8 bases fitting TRBD1. J lost 6 bases, V lost 6 bases, and 4 bases had no gene match. Germline assignment: CDR1 MNHEY and CDR2 SVGAGI. The CDR3 loop spans 14 amino acids. CDR3 sequence: CASRPTGGNSPLHF. The DNA of the CDR3 is TGTGCCAGCAGGCCCACAGGGGGTAATTCACCCCTCCACTTT.

V gene TRBV29-1 combines with J gene TRBJ2-5, with 14 bases aligning to TRBD2. The length of the CDR3 is 16 residues. CDR1 is SQVTM and CDR2 is ANQGSEA in the germline V gene. Trimming at V came to 6 bases and at J to 5 bases, leaving 11 bases not matched to a gene. The CDR3 loop is CSVRLAGGLNWETQYF. CDR3 DNA sequence: TGCAGCGTGCGACTAGCGGGGGGGCTAAATTGGGAGACCCAGTACTTC.

This chain uses TRBV10-1 with TRBJ2-1, with TRBD1 as a possible D gene (5 bases). Germline V gene sequence: CDR1 WNHNN, CDR2 SYGVQD (reference sequence). The CDR3 extends over 18 amino acids. The V end was cut by 0 bases, the J end by 4 bases, with 19 bases between. CDR3 nucleotides: TGCGCCAGCAGTGAGTCTAGGGGTGACCAAATATTGTACAATGAGCAGTTCTTC. Its translation is CASSESRGDQILYNEQFF.

This chain joins TRBV11-2 and TRBJ2-7, with TRBD1 identical over 9 bases. V was clipped by 4 bases and J by 1 base; unmatched bases: 5. The CDR3 is 15 amino acids. Per the germline V gene, CDR1 is SGHAT and CDR2 is FQNNGV. The CDR3 here is CASSSRDRASYEQYF. For the CDR3, the DNA is TGTGCCAGCAGCTCCCGGGACAGGGCATCCTACGAGCAGTACTTC.

This clone turned up a few times. The chain is built from TRBV10-2 and TRBJ2-7; D may be TRBD2 (6 bases). Per germline, CDR1 WSHSY and CDR2 SAAADI. The CDR3 has 13 amino acids. The V gene lost 7 bases and the J gene lost 2 bases, with 12 bases spanning the gap. CDR3 DNA: TGCGCCAGCATGGGGGGTTCGACCTACGAGCAGTACTTC. It is translated as CASMGGSTYEQYF.

The table lists this clone with a few counts. The rearrangement links TRBV30 to TRBJ1-2, with D maybe TRBD1 (6 bases). CDR3 size: 16 residues. Germline loops: CDR1 GTSNPN, CDR2 SVGIG (reference sequence). Trimming took 1 base from V and 4 from J, leaving 19 bases between them. The DNA of the CDR3 is TGTGCCTGGAGTGCCCGAGGGGGAATCAAAATCTATGGCTACACCTTC. It yields the protein CAWSARGGIKIYGYTF.

The chain uses TRBV12-3 or TRBV12-4 and TRBJ1-2; TRBD1 aligns across 9 bases. The V segment lost 6 bases and the J segment 8 bases; nucleotides outside the gene matches: 7. This CDR3 contains 13 residues. CDR3 DNA sequence: TGTGCCAGCAGCTACAGGGGGCATTGGGGCTACACCTTC. This encodes CASSYRGHWGYTF.

This chain links TRBV14 with TRBJ1-1, with D perhaps matching TRBD1 (5 bases). The germline gives CDR1 SGHDN, CDR2 FVKESK. The CDR3 runs 18 residues. The V end was cut by 4 bases, the J end by 0 bases, with 21 bases between. The CDR3 DNA reads TGTGCCAGCAGCCCCCGGGCGGGGGTTTCTCGAATGAACACTGAAGCTTTCTTT. Its protein product is CASSPRAGVSRMNTEAFF.

This clone was counted between two and nine times. The V and J genes are TRBV10-1 and TRBJ1-1; the D is unclear. Trimming stripped 6 bases from V and 6 bases from J, with 17 bases between. CDR1 and CDR2 from the germline V gene are WNHNN and SYGVQD (reference sequence). This CDR3 has 14 residues. CDR3 bases: TGCGCCAGCAGCCTAATTCCGAGCGACGCTGAAGCTTTCTTT. It encodes CASSLIPSDAEAFF.

This clone has only a few counts. The chain combines TRBV5-6 with TRBJ1-1; 8 bases fit TRBD1. V lost 7 bases to trimming and J lost 4 bases; unmatched junction nucleotides: 15. This CDR3 has 16 amino acids. Germline V gives CDR1 SGHDT, CDR2 YYEEEE. The CDR3 is CASGLLTGQGTTEAFF. CDR3 coding DNA: TGTGCCAGCGGCCTATTGACCGGACAGGGTACCACTGAAGCTTTCTTT.

The V gene is TRBV18, the J gene TRBJ2-1; perhaps TRBD1 as D (6 bases). The CDR3 sequence is 16 residues long. V lost 4 bases and J 8 bases, leaving 21 bases between the germline ends. Germline CDR1 is KGHSH and CDR2 is LQKENI. Written as DNA, the CDR3 is TGTGCCAGCTCACAATTAACAGGACTGGGGGCTGATGAGCAGTTCTTC. Translation gives CASSQLTGLGADEQFF.